The 6 T cell receptor beta chains below all came from one sample that was sequenced in a study of vaccination and CD4 T cells after COVID-19. Treatment specified: roughly 10-day PBMC culture with coronavirus spike peptide pools or control peptides (ViraFEST assay). The study sequenced cultured CD4+ T cell DNA using the Oncomine TCR Beta short-read assay. TCRdb analysed the PCR reads with MiXCR anew, one entry per CDR3 protein. The sample comprises just under 20,000 distinct CDR3 sequences, 67% of which are singletons, and 6.5% to 8.5% rests with the top ten. Their antigen targets remain unknown. The material sequenced was CD4+ T cells from blood, cultured in vitro. Every receptor here comes from a human donor who had recovered from COVID-19.

The V and J genes are TRBV28 and TRBJ1-2; perhaps TRBD1 as D (6 bases). The CDR3 runs 12 residues. CDR1 and CDR2 (germline): MDHEN, SYDVKM. Trimming removed 9 bases from V and 4 bases from J, with 12 bases in between. The CDR3 bases are TGTGCCAGTGGACAGCACCTCTATGGCTACACCTTC. Its translation: CASGQHLYGYTF.

V usage is TRBV19 and J usage is TRBJ1-1, with D possibly TRBD1 on 6 matching bases. The CDR3 covers 15 residues. Germline CDR1 reads LNHDA; CDR2 reads SQIVND (reference sequence). Trimming cost V 4 bases and J 6 bases, with 18 bases left between them. CDR3 bases: TGTGCCAGTAGTAGCCAACAGGGAGGGAGGGCTGAAGCTTTCTTT. Its protein product is CASSSQQGGRAEAFF.

CDR3 sequence (DNA): TGCAGTGCTAGAGATAAGGCGGGAGGGCATCACGAGCAGTACTTC. Translating gives CSARDKAGGHHEQYF. The chain links TRBV20-1 to TRBJ2-7; 9 bases are shared with TRBD2. The ends lost 0 bases at V and 5 bases at J; junction bases unmatched: 8. CDR1 and CDR2 from the germline V gene are DFQATT and SNEGSKA (reference sequence). The CDR3 covers 15 residues.

The chain links TRBV10-2 to TRBJ2-7, with TRBD2 matching 9 bases. Germline CDR1 WSHSY, CDR2 SAAADI. The CDR3 loop spans 15 amino acids. Trimming took 5 bases from V and 1 from J; bases not matched to a gene: 6. The CDR3 protein is CASSSGTSSSYEQYF. Written as DNA, the CDR3 is TGCGCCAGCAGTTCCGGGACTAGCTCTTCCTACGAGCAGTACTTC.

This clonotype showed up just a few times. J is TRBJ2-1 and V is TRBV25-1, with 7 nucleotides matching TRBD1. V lost 4 bases, J lost 6 bases, and 15 bases stayed unmatched. The CDR3 totals 17 residues. Germline V CDR1 and CDR2: MGHDK, SYGVNS. The CDR3 region is CASSVLKGQRPGNEQFF. The CDR3 DNA is TGTGCCAGCAGTGTTTTGAAGGGACAGCGTCCGGGCAATGAGCAGTTCTTC.

This chain joins TRBV20-1 and TRBJ1-2; TRBD1 aligns across 7 bases. This CDR3 region has 12 residues. Germline V gives CDR1 DFQATT, CDR2 SNEGSKA (reference sequence). Unmatched junction bases numbered 7, after V lost 5 bases and J lost 7 bases. CDR3 sequence: CSALNRGFGYTF. In DNA form, the CDR3 reads TGCAGTGCTCTAAACAGGGGTTTTGGCTACACCTTC.